Listed below are T cell receptor beta chains from one sample, sequenced in a study of T cell responses to AZD1222 COVID-19 vaccine. TCRdb's copy holds only in-frame clones and misses some; the assay was immunoSEQ multiplex PCR. The sample has fewer than 150,000 clones, about 90% seen once. The sequencing here drew on peripheral blood, taken 28 days after the second AZD1222 dose. Receptor source: an adult who received the AZD1222 COVID-19 vaccine. The CDR3 runs from the conserved cysteine through the conserved F or W. D genes are given only for firm matches. Clone size is not always given. Where it is, it says once, few, many or a class for expanded clones.

D gene	clone size	J gene	V gene	CDR3 DNA	CDR3 protein
-	-	TRBJ2-5	TRBV3-1/TRBV3-2	TGTGCCAGCAGCCCTGAGATCAGAGAGACCCAGTACTTC	CASSPEIRETQYF
TRBD2	-	TRBJ2-5	TRBV7-2	TGTGCCAGCAGCCCCTACTCCTCCGGGACTAGCGGAGAGACCCAGTACTTC	CASSPYSSGTSGETQYF
-	-	TRBJ2-4	TRBV5-4	TGTGCCAGCAGCTTTCACGGGGCCAAAAACATTCAGTACTTC	CASSFHGAKNIQYF
TRBD2	-	TRBJ2-5	TRBV5-1	TGCGCCAGCAACAACGCGGGAGACCAGACCCAGTACTTC	CASNNAGDQTQYF
-	-	TRBJ1-1	TRBV7-9	TGTGCCAGCAGCGACAGGTTTATAGAAGCTTTCTTT	CASSDRFIEAFF
-	-	TRBJ2-1	TRBV7-2	TGTGCCAGCAGCTTCCGTGATTCAATCTACAATGAGCAGTTCTTC	CASSFRDSIYNEQFF
-	-	TRBJ2-6	TRBV7-3	TGTGCCAGCAGTCAACTTTCTGGGGCCAACGTCCTGACTTTC	CASSQLSGANVLTF
TRBD1	-	TRBJ1-5	TRBV18	TGTGCCAGCTCACCACCAGGGACAGGGTTAAATCAGCCCCAGCATTTT	CASSPPGTGLNQPQHF
-	-	TRBJ2-5	TRBV10-3	TGTGCCATCACCCGAACAGCCCAAGAGACCCAGTACTTC	CAITRTAQETQYF
-	-	TRBJ1-2	TRBV7-2	TGTGCCAGCAGCTTAGGTCGCAGGATTAAGAGCTATGGCTACACCTTC	CASSLGRRIKSYGYTF
TRBD2	few	TRBJ2-2	TRBV7-8	TGTGCCAGCAGGCCCGCGGGGGTTCGGAACACCGGGGAGCTGTTTTTT	CASRPAGVRNTGELFF
-	-	TRBJ1-2	TRBV24-1	TGTGCCACCAGCGAGGGAATAAACTATGGCTACACCTTC	CATSEGINYGYTF
-	-	TRBJ1-1	TRBV7-9	TGTGCCAGCAGCGACTCCACTGGGACTGAAGCTTTCTTT	CASSDSTGTEAFF
-	-	TRBJ1-1	TRBV19	TGTGCCAGTAGTAACGGGGGAGGTCGTGAAGCTTTCTTT	CASSNGGGREAFF
TRBD1	-	TRBJ1-2	TRBV28	TGTGCCAGCAACGACAGGGGGTCCATCTCTAACTATGGCTACACCTTC	CASNDRGSISNYGYTF
-	-	TRBJ2-3	TRBV6-2/TRBV6-3	TGTGCCAGCAGCCCGGACAGCACAGATACGCAGTATTTT	CASSPDSTDTQYF
-	-	TRBJ1-4	TRBV5-1	TGCGCCAGCAGCTGGGCAGGGGTAGAGGAAAAACTGTTTTTT	CASSWAGVEEKLFF
TRBD1	many	TRBJ1-1	TRBV5-4	TGTGCCAGCAGCTCCTCCGGGACAGGGTACATGAACACTGAAGCTTTCTTT	CASSSSGTGYMNTEAFF
TRBD1	-	TRBJ1-3	TRBV14	TGTGCCAGCAGCCTGGGACAGCCGGGAAACACCATATATTTT	CASSLGQPGNTIYF
-	once	TRBJ1-5	TRBV5-6	TGTGCCAGCAGCTTTTCGACGGTAAGCAATCAGCCCCAGCATTTT	CASSFSTVSNQPQHF
TRBD1	-	TRBJ1-5	TRBV27	TGTGCCAGCAGCCTACCTCGGGGACAGAATCAGCCCCAGCATTTT	CASSLPRGQNQPQHF
-	-	TRBJ1-5	TRBV10-3	TGTGCCATCAGTTCAGGGGAGGGTCAGCCCCAGCATTTT	CAISSGEGQPQHF
TRBD1	-	TRBJ2-7	TRBV19	TGTGCCAGTAGTATCGGGACAGTAGGAGAGCAGTACTTC	CASSIGTVGEQYF
TRBD2	-	TRBJ2-1	TRBV5-1	TGCGCCAGCAGCTCCATTAGCGGGAGGGGCAATGAGCAGTTCTTC	CASSSISGRGNEQFF
TRBD1	-	TRBJ2-1	TRBV4-1	TGCGCCAGCAGCCACCTCGACAGGGGCGCTAACAATGAGCAGTTCTTC	CASSHLDRGANNEQFF
-	-	TRBJ1-2	TRBV12-3/TRBV12-4	TGTGCCAGCACCCTGGGGCAGGGGTATGGCTACACCTTC	CASTLGQGYGYTF
-	-	TRBJ1-2	TRBV6-2/TRBV6-3	TGTGCCAGCAGTCAGCTTGGTGGCTACACCTTC	CASSQLGGYTF
-	-	TRBJ2-2	TRBV20-1	TGCAGTGCTAGTGAACAGCCGAACACCGGGGAGCTGTTTTTT	CSASEQPNTGELFF
-	-	TRBJ2-5	TRBV6-2/TRBV6-3	TGTGCCAGCAGTTACGGTCAGACCCAGTACTTC	CASSYGQTQYF
TRBD1	-	TRBJ1-1	TRBV12-5	TGTGCTAGTAGACAGGGGGCGAACACTGAAGCTTTCTTT	CASRQGANTEAFF
-	-	TRBJ1-1	TRBV6-5	TGTGCCAGCAGTTACTCGCACATTACGAACACTGAAGCTTTCTTT	CASSYSHITNTEAFF
TRBD1	-	TRBJ1-1	TRBV19	TGTGCCAGTAATGGACAGGGAAACACTGAAGCTTTCTTT	CASNGQGNTEAFF
TRBD1	-	TRBJ1-1	TRBV9	TGTGCCAGCAGCGTAGGGGACAGGGGGAGCACTGAAGCTTTCTTT	CASSVGDRGSTEAFF
TRBD1	-	TRBJ1-1	TRBV19	TGTGCCAGTAGTCCCCGACAGGGCTGGCAAGCTTTCTTT	CASSPRQGWQAFF
TRBD2	-	TRBJ2-1	TRBV5-1	TGCGCCAGCAGCTTGGAGGTGGGGCGGGAGTACAATGAGCAGTTCTTC	CASSLEVGREYNEQFF
TRBD2	-	TRBJ2-7	TRBV29-1	TGCAGCGTTGTGGCTAGCGGGAGCAACTACGAGCAGTACTTC	CSVVASGSNYEQYF
TRBD1	-	TRBJ1-6	TRBV7-9	TGTGCCAGCAGCTCCTCGACAGGGGGTAATTCACCCCTCCACTTT	CASSSSTGGNSPLHF
-	-	TRBJ1-6	TRBV14	TGTGCCAGCAGCCACGAAGGAGGCACCCTGGGTTTGGAGCCCCTCCACTTT	CASSHEGGTLGLEPLHF
-	-	TRBJ1-6	TRBV6-1	TGTGCCAGCAGTGAAATTAAGGGGAGCTCCTATAATTCACCCCTCCACTTT	CASSEIKGSSYNSPLHF
-	-	TRBJ2-2	TRBV12-3/TRBV12-4	TGTGCCAGCGCAGAGGGCGGGGAGCTGTTTTTT	CASAEGGELFF